Listed below are T cell receptor beta chains from one sample, sequenced in a study of T cells in localized non-small cell lung cancer. Clones were read by immunoSEQ multiplex PCR, and TCRdb kept only the in-frame ones, dropping some. Found here are more than 20,000 clones, roughly 80% of them singletons; the top ten hold more than 4.5%. Sample: PBMCs, taken before any cancer treatment. These receptors came from a man aged 35-69 years with stage II lung adenocarcinoma. The CDR3 runs from the conserved cysteine through the conserved F or W. A D gene is named only where the DNA matches it firmly. Size is stated for part of the rows, as once, few or many counts, or as a class when the clone is expanded.

v_call: TRBV5-1; j_call: TRBJ1-1; clone_size: NA; d_call: NA; cdr3_aa: CASSLLRRELSTEAFF; cdr3_nt: TGCGCCAGCAGCTTGTTGCGGAGAGAACTTAGCACTGAAGCTTTCTTT
v_call: TRBV11-3; j_call: TRBJ2-7; clone_size: NA; d_call: NA; cdr3_aa: CASSLDPNEQYF; cdr3_nt: TGTGCCAGCAGCTTAGATCCGAACGAGCAGTACTTC
v_call: TRBV5-1; j_call: TRBJ2-3; clone_size: NA; d_call: NA; cdr3_aa: CASRTGVTDTQYF; cdr3_nt: TGCGCCAGCAGAACGGGAGTAACAGATACGCAGTATTTT
v_call: TRBV6-6; j_call: TRBJ1-1; clone_size: once; d_call: NA; cdr3_aa: CASILVPLGTEAFF; cdr3_nt: NA
v_call: TRBV21-1; j_call: TRBJ2-1; clone_size: NA; d_call: NA; cdr3_aa: CASIRYNEQFF; cdr3_nt: TGTGCCAGCATCCGATACAATGAGCAGTTCTTC
v_call: TRBV5-4; j_call: TRBJ2-1; clone_size: NA; d_call: TRBD2; cdr3_aa: CASSSGLAGSYNEQFF; cdr3_nt: TGTGCCAGCAGCTCGGGACTAGCGGGAAGTTACAATGAGCAGTTCTTC
v_call: TRBV19; j_call: TRBJ1-5; clone_size: NA; d_call: TRBD1; cdr3_aa: CASSPGTGGADSNQPQHF; cdr3_nt: TGTGCCAGTAGCCCCGGGACAGGGGGCGCGGATAGCAATCAGCCCCAGCATTTT
v_call: TRBV19; j_call: TRBJ2-2; clone_size: NA; d_call: TRBD1; cdr3_aa: CASSIDSRQGSHTGELFF; cdr3_nt: TGTGCCAGTAGTATAGATTCGAGACAGGGGTCCCACACCGGGGAGCTGTTTTTT
v_call: TRBV14; j_call: TRBJ1-1; clone_size: NA; d_call: NA; cdr3_aa: CASSQGFGAFF; cdr3_nt: TGTGCCAGCAGCCAAGGTTTTGGAGCTTTCTTT
v_call: TRBV4-3; j_call: TRBJ2-3; clone_size: NA; d_call: NA; cdr3_aa: CASSQGNMDTQYF; cdr3_nt: TGCGCCAGCAGCCAAGGAAATATGGATACGCAGTATTTT